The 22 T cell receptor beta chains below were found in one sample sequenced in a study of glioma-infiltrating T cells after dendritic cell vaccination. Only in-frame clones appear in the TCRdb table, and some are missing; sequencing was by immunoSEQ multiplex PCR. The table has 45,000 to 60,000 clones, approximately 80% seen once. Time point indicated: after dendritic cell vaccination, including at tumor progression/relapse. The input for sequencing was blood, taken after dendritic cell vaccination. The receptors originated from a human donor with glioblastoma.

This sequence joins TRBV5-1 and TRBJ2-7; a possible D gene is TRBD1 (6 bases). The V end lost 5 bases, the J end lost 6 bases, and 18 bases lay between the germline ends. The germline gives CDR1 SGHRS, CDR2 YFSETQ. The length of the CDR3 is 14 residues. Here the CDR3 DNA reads TGCGCCAGCAGTTTAACCGGGACAATCCCCGAGCAGTACTTC. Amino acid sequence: CASSLTGTIPEQYF.

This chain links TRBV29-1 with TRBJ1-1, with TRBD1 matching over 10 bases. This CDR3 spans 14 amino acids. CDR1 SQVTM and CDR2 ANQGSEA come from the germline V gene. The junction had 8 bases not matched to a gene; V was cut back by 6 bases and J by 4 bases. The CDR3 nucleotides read TGCAGCGTCGAGAGGACAGGGGGGAGCACTGAAGCTTTCTTT. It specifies CSVERTGGSTEAFF.

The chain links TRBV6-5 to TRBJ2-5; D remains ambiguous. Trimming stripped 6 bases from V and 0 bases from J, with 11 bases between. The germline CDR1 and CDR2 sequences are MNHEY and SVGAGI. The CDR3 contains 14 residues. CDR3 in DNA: TGTGCCAGCAGCCGAGACCGGGACCAAGAGACCCAGTACTTC. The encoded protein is CASSRDRDQETQYF.

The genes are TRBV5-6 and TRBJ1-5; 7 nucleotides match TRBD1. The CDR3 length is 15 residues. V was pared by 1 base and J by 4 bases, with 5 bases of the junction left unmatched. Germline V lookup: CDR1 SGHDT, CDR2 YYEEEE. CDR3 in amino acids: CASSLRDSINQPQHF. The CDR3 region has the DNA TGTGCCAGCAGCTTGCGGGACAGCATTAATCAGCCCCAGCATTTT. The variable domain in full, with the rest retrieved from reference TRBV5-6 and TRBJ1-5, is DAGVTQSPTHLIKTRGQQVTLRCSPKSGHDTVSWYQQALGQGPQFIFQYYEEEERQRGNFPDRFSGHQFPNYSSELNVNALLLGDSALYLCASSLRDSINQPQHFGDGTRLSIL.

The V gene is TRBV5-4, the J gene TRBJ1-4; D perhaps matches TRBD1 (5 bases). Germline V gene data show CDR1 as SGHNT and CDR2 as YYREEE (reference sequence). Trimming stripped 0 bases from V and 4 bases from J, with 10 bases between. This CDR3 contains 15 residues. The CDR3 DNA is TGTGCCAGCAGCTTGGATGGGGGGGTTAATGAAAAACTGTTTTTT. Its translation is CASSLDGGVNEKLFF.

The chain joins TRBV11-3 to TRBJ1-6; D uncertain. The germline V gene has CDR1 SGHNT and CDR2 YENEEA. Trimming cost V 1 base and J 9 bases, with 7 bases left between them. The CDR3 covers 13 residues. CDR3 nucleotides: TGTGCCAGCAGCTTAGCCTCAGGTTCACCCCTCCACTTT. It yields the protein CASSLASGSPLHF.

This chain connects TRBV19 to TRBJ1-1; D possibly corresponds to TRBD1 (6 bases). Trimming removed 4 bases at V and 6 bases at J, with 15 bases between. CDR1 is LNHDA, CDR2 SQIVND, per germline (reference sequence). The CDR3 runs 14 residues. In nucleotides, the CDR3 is TGTGCCAGTAGTAGGATAACAGGGAGCGCTGAAGCTTTCTTT. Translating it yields CASSRITGSAEAFF. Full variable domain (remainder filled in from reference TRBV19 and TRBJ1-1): DGGITQSPKYLFRKEGQNVTLSCEQNLNHDAMYWYRQDPGQGLRLIYYSQIVNDFQKGDIAEGYSVSREKKESFPLTVTSAQKNPTAFYLCASSRITGSAEAFFGQGTRLTVV.

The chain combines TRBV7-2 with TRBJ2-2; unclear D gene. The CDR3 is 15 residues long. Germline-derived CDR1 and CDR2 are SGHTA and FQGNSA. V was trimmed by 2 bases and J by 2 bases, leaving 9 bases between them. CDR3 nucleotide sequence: TGTGCCAGCAGCTTACCCACACGAAACACCGGGGAGCTGTTTTTT. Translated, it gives CASSLPTRNTGELFF.

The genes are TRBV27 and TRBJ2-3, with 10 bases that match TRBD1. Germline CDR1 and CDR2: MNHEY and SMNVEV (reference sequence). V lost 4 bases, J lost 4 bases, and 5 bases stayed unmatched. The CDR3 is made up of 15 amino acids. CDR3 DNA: TGTGCCAGCAGTTCGGGGACAGGGGTGGCAGATACGCAGTATTTT. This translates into CASSSGTGVADTQYF.

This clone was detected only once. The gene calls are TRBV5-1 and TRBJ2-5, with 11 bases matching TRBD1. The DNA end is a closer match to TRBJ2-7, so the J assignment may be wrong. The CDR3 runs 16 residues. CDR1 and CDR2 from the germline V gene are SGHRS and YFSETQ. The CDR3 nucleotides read TGCGCCAGCAGCCGAATCGGGACAGGGGGTTCCTACGAGCAGTACTTC. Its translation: CASSRIGTGGSYEQYF.

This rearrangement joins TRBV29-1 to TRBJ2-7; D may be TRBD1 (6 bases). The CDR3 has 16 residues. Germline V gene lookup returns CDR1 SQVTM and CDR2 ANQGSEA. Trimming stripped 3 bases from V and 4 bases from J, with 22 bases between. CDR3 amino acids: CSVELGWGQSGYEQYF. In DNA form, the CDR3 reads TGCAGCGTTGAGTTGGGCTGGGGGCAGAGTGGGTACGAGCAGTACTTC.

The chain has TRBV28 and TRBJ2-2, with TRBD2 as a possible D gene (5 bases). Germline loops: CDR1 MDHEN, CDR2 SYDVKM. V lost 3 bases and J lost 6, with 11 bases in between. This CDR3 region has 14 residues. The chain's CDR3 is CASSFERESGELFF. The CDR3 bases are TGTGCCAGCAGTTTCGAGAGGGAATCCGGGGAGCTGTTTTTT.

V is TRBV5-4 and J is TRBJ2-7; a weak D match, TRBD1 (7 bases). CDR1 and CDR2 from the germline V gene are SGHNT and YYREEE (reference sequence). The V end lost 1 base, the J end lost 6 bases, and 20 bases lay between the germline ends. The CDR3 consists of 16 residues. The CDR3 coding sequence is TGTGCCAGCAGCTTGATTTCAGGGCAGGGGGGTGGCGAGCAGTACTTC. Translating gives CASSLISGQGGGEQYF.

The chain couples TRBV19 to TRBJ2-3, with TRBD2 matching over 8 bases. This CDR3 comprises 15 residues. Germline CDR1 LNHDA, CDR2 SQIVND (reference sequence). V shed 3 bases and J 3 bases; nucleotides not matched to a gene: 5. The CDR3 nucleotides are TGTGCCAGTAGTATGGGGGGACTAGTGACAGATACGCAGTATTTT. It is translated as CASSMGGLVTDTQYF.

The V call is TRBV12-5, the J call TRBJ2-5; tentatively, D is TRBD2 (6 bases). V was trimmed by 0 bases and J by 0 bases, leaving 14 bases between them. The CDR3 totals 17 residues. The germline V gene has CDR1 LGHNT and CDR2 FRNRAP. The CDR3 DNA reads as TGTGCTAGTGGTTTGGTACTGGGCGGGGAGTACCAAGAGACCCAGTACTTC. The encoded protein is CASGLVLGGEYQETQYF.

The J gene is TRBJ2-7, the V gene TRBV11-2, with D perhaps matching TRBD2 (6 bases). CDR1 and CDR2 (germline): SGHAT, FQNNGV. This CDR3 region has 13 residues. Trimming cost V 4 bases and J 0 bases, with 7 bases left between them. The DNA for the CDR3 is TGTGCCAGCAGCTGGGGGGTCTCCTACGAGCAGTACTTC. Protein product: CASSWGVSYEQYF.

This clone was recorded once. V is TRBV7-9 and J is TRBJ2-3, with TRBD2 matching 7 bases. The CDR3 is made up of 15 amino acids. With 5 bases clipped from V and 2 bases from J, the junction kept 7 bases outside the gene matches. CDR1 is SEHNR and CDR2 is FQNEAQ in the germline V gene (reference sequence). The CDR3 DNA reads TGTGCCAGCAGCGCCAAGCGGGGCCACACAGATACGCAGTATTTT. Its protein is CASSAKRGHTDTQYF.

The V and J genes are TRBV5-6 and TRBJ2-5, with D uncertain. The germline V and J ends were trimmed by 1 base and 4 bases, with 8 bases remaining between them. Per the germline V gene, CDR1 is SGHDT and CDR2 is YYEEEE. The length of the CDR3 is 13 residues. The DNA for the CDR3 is TGTGCCAGCAGCTTGTCACCAGGAGAGACCCAGTACTTC. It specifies CASSLSPGETQYF.

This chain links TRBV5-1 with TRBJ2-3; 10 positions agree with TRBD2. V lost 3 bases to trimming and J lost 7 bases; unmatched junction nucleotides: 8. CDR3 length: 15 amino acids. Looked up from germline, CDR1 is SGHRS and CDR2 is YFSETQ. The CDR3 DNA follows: TGCGCCAGCAGCTCCAAGCGGGGGGGTACAAATACGCAGTATTTT. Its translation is CASSSKRGGTNTQYF.

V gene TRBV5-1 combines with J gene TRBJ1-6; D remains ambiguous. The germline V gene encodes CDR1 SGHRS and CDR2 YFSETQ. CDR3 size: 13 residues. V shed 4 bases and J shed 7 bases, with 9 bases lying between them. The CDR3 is CASSLPENSPLHF. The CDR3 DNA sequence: TGCGCCAGCAGCCTCCCGGAGAATTCACCCCTCCACTTT.

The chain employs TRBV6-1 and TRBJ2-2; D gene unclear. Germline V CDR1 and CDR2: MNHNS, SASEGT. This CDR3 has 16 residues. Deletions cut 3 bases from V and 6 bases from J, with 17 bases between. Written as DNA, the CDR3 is TGTGCCAGCAGTGACGCCTTCTCCTTGGCAGCCGGGGAGCTGTTTTTT. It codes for CASSDAFSLAAGELFF.

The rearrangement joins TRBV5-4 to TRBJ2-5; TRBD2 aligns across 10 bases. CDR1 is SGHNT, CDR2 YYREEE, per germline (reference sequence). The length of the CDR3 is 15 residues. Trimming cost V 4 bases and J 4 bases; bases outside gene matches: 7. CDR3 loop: CASSLPASGGETQYF. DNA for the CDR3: TGTGCCAGCAGCCTTCCTGCTAGCGGGGGAGAGACCCAGTACTTC.